The 21 T cell receptor beta chains below all came from one sample that was sequenced in a study of blood T cells in healthy people across ages. Then a second PCR, running roughly 7 to 11 cycles, was carried out with a sample-barcoded 5' primer and a J-beta primer mix. MiXCR, applied by TCRdb to the 5' RACE reads, yields one record per CDR3 protein. The sample yields about 970,000 distinct CDR3 sequences, approximately 50% seen once. Sequences were obtained from blood. Receptor source: a woman aged 55-69 years in good health.

This clonotype was recorded a few times. The rearrangement links TRBV7-2 to TRBJ2-7; D assignment may be TRBD1 or TRBD2 (5 bases each). Trimming pared 4 bases from V and 7 bases from J, leaving 14 bases between. Per the germline V gene, CDR1 is SGHTA and CDR2 is FQGNSA. The CDR3 runs 13 residues. The CDR3: CASSSFQGGEQYF. In nucleotides, the CDR3 is TGTGCCAGCAGCTCCTTTCAGGGCGGGGAGCAGTACTTC.

The chain joins TRBV4-3 to TRBJ2-7; D is perhaps TRBD2 (5 bases). Germline CDR1 is LGHNA and CDR2 is YSLEER. V lost 1 base to trimming and J lost 3 bases, with 13 bases between them. The CDR3 spans 15 residues. The DNA of the CDR3 is TGCGCCAGCAGCCAAGTTATAGCCGGGGTCTACGAGCAGTACTTC. It translates to CASSQVIAGVYEQYF.

The V call is TRBV7-7, the J call TRBJ2-3; 7 bases line up with TRBD2. The CDR3 totals 15 residues. Germline assignment: CDR1 SSHAT and CDR2 FNYEAQ (reference sequence). V lost 1 base to trimming and J lost 11 bases; unmatched junction nucleotides: 12. The DNA of the CDR3 is TGTGCCAGCAGCTTAGAAATCGGACTAGTCTATAGGCAGTATTTT. Amino acid sequence: CASSLEIGLVYRQYF.

The V call is TRBV27, the J call TRBJ2-3, with D perhaps TRBD1 or TRBD2 (5 bases each). V was pared by 4 bases and J by 1 base, with 18 bases between. This CDR3 is built from 17 residues. Germline V lookup: CDR1 MNHEY, CDR2 SMNVEV (reference sequence). The CDR3 region is CASSSPRGAVGTDTQYF. CDR3 nucleotide sequence: TGTGCCAGCAGTTCACCTAGGGGAGCGGTGGGCACAGATACGCAGTATTTT.

The chain joins TRBV20-1 to TRBJ1-1; maybe TRBD1 (5 bases). V was trimmed by 1 base and J by 11 bases, leaving 23 bases between them. CDR1 is DFQATT and CDR2 is SNEGSKA in the germline V gene (reference sequence). The CDR3 has 15 residues. Written as DNA, the CDR3 is TGCAGTGCTAGAGGCCCCATGGGGCAGGCGGGGCGCGCTTTCTTT. Its translation: CSARGPMGQAGRAFF.

The V gene is TRBV10-3, the J gene TRBJ2-4; a possible D gene is TRBD1 (6 bases). CDR1 is ENHRY, CDR2 SYGVKD, per germline. The CDR3 consists of 16 residues. V lost 6 bases and J lost 1, with 16 bases in between. The CDR3 DNA reads TGTGCCATCAGCAGCCGAGAAACAGGGGCCAAAAACATTCAGTACTTC. Translating it yields CAISSRETGAKNIQYF.

The rearrangement links TRBV12-3 or TRBV12-4 to TRBJ1-2; 7 bases agree with TRBD1. The CDR3 has 14 residues. V shed 7 bases, J shed 8 bases, and the junction held 13 bases outside the gene matches. CDR3 sequence (DNA): TGTGCCAGCACCAGGGACAGCTCGATTTGGGGCTACACCTTC. Translation gives CASTRDSSIWGYTF.

The chain carries TRBV15 and TRBJ1-2; TRBD1 agrees at 8 bases. The germline V gene encodes CDR1 LNHNV and CDR2 YYDKDF (reference sequence). The junction had 5 bases not matched to a gene; V was cut back by 5 bases and J by 3 bases. The CDR3 loop spans 14 amino acids. The CDR3 reads CATSGGQGHYGYTF. CDR3 nucleotides: TGTGCCACCAGCGGAGGACAGGGACACTATGGCTACACCTTC.

Only a few counts were recorded for this clonotype. This sequence joins TRBV29-1 and TRBJ2-7; TRBD1 agrees at 7 bases. This CDR3 contains 15 residues. Per germline, CDR1 SQVTM and CDR2 ANQGSEA. V shed 3 bases and J 3 bases; nucleotides not matched to a gene: 11. CDR3 sequence reads: CSVDSGRPGGYEQYF. CDR3 nucleotides: TGCAGCGTTGATTCGGGCCGGCCAGGGGGCTACGAGCAGTACTTC.

This chain uses TRBV20-1 with TRBJ2-2; 7 positions match TRBD2. V dropped 1 base and J dropped 3; count of bases not matched to a gene: 8. The V gene's germline CDR1 is DFQATT and CDR2 SNEGSKA (reference sequence). This CDR3 is built from 16 residues. In nucleotides, the CDR3 is TGCAGTGCTAGAGGGATGGGGGGGATGTACACCGGGGAGCTGTTTTTT. Translating gives CSARGMGGMYTGELFF.

With regard to this clonotype: The junction shows a germline mismatch at one end, possibly a read error. V and J are TRBV9 and TRBJ2-3; TRBD2 aligns across 7 bases. The germline V gene encodes CDR1 SGDLS and CDR2 YYNGEE. The length of the CDR3 is 15 residues. CDR3: CASSRTSGLAETQYF. DNA for the CDR3: TGTGCCAGCAGCCGGACTAGTGGTCTTGCAGAGACGCAGTATTTT. The complete variable domain, with remaining parts taken from reference TRBV9 and TRBJ2-3, reads DSGVTQTPKHLITATGQRVTLRCSPRSGDLSVYWYQQSLDQGLQFLIQYYNGEERAKGNILERFSAQQFPDLHSELNLSSLELGDSALYFCASSRTSGLAETQYFGPGTRLTVL.

The V gene is TRBV7-9, the J gene TRBJ1-4, with 10 bases lining up with TRBD1. Germline-derived CDR1 and CDR2 are SEHNR and FQNEAQ (reference sequence). The CDR3 is 15 residues long. The trim removed 2 bases at V and 8 bases at J, leaving 5 bases unmatched. The chain's CDR3 is CASSLWGTGEEKLFF. CDR3 DNA: TGTGCCAGCAGCTTATGGGGGACAGGGGAAGAAAAACTGTTTTTT.

This clonotype showed up just a few times. The V gene is TRBV5-1, the J gene TRBJ2-1, with 13 nucleotides matching TRBD2. V lost 4 bases to trimming and J lost 5 bases; unmatched junction nucleotides: 6. Germline V gene sequence: CDR1 SGHRS, CDR2 YFSETQ. The CDR3 sequence is 16 residues long. The CDR3 is CASSPTSGRVNNEQFF. CDR3 in DNA: TGCGCCAGCAGCCCAACTAGCGGGAGGGTGAACAATGAGCAGTTCTTC.

Points on this clonotype: Sequence at one end of the junction differs from germline and may be a read error. The CDR3 DNA is TGTGCCAGCAGTGGTGAGACCCGGTACTTC. Its translation: CASSGETRYF. The chain recombines TRBV28 with TRBJ2-5; D is ambiguous. Germline CDR1 MDHEN, CDR2 SYDVKM. The CDR3 is 10 amino acids.

This chain uses TRBV5-5 with TRBJ1-2, with D unclear. Between the trimmed V and J ends, which lost 2 bases and 3 bases, there was a span of 11 bases. Germline CDR1 and CDR2: SGHKS and YYEKEE (reference sequence). The CDR3 totals 14 residues. For the CDR3, the DNA is TGTGCCAGCAGCTTCAGCCCAGGATACTATGGCTACACCTTC. Translation gives CASSFSPGYYGYTF.

This clonotype was counted between two and nine times. The J gene is TRBJ2-7, the V gene TRBV4-2, with 14 nucleotides matching TRBD2. CDR1 and CDR2 from the germline V gene are LGHNA and YNFKEQ. The CDR3 is made up of 16 amino acids. Trimming removed 3 bases from V and 7 bases from J; junction bases left unmatched: 8. CDR3 region: CASSQAGTSGSGEQYF. The CDR3 region has the DNA TGTGCCAGCAGCCAGGCGGGGACTAGCGGGAGTGGAGAGCAGTACTTC.

This clonotype was seen a single time. The chain joins TRBV20-1 to TRBJ1-6; D remains unclear. The V gene's germline CDR1 is DFQATT and CDR2 SNEGSKA (reference sequence). V lost 1 base and J lost 10, with 14 bases in between. The CDR3 sequence is 14 residues long. In nucleotides, the CDR3 is TGCAGTGCTAGAGTTCCGGGGAAAGGGTCACCCCTCCACTTT. It encodes CSARVPGKGSPLHF.

CDR3 sequence reads: CASSETGSLGETQYF. The CDR3 DNA follows: TGTGCCAGCAGTGAGACTGGCAGCTTGGGGGAGACCCAGTACTTC. The chain employs TRBV6-4 and TRBJ2-5; D uncertain. The CDR3 consists of 15 residues. V shed 3 bases and J shed 5 bases, with 16 bases lying between them. Germline CDR1 and CDR2: MRHNA and SNTAGT.

The CDR3 sequence is CASTTSGRAYEQYF. CDR3 DNA sequence: TGTGCCAGCACCACTAGCGGGAGGGCCTACGAGCAGTACTTC. J is TRBJ2-7 and V is TRBV7-2, with 13 bases fitting TRBD2. The CDR3 length is 14 residues. The junction had 2 bases not matched to a gene; V was cut back by 7 bases and J by 2 bases. Germline assignment: CDR1 SGHTA and CDR2 FQGNSA.

There are a few counts of this clonotype. The rearrangement links TRBV20-1 to TRBJ1-5, with no clear D. Germline assignment: CDR1 DFQATT and CDR2 SNEGSKA (reference sequence). Trimming cost V 3 bases and J 4 bases, with 7 bases left between them. The CDR3 loop spans 12 amino acids. In DNA, the CDR3 is TGCAGTGCTAGGTACCGAAATCAGCCCCAGCATTTT. This sequence encodes CSARYRNQPQHF.

V is TRBV20-1 and J is TRBJ2-1; no reliable D call. The germline CDR1 and CDR2 sequences are DFQATT and SNEGSKA (reference sequence). Trimming stripped 0 bases from V and 15 bases from J, with 9 bases between. The CDR3 covers 10 residues. In nucleotides, the CDR3 is TGCAGTGCTAGAGATTCCTTCCTGTTCTTC. It encodes CSARDSFLFF.